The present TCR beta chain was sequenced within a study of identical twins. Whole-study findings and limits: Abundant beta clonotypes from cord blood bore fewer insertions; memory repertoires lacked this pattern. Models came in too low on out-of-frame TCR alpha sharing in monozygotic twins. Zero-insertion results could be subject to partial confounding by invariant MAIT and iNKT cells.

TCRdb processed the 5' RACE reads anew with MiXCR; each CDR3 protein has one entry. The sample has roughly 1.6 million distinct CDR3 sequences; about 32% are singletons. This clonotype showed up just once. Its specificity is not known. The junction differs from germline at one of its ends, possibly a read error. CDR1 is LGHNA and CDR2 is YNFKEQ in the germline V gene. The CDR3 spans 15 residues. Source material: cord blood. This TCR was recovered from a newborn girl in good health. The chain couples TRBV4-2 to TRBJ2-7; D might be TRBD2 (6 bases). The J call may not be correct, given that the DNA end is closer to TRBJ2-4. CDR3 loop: CASSSTSSSKSIQYF. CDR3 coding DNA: TGTGCCAGCAGCTCCACTAGCTCGTCCAAAAGCATTCAGTACTTC.